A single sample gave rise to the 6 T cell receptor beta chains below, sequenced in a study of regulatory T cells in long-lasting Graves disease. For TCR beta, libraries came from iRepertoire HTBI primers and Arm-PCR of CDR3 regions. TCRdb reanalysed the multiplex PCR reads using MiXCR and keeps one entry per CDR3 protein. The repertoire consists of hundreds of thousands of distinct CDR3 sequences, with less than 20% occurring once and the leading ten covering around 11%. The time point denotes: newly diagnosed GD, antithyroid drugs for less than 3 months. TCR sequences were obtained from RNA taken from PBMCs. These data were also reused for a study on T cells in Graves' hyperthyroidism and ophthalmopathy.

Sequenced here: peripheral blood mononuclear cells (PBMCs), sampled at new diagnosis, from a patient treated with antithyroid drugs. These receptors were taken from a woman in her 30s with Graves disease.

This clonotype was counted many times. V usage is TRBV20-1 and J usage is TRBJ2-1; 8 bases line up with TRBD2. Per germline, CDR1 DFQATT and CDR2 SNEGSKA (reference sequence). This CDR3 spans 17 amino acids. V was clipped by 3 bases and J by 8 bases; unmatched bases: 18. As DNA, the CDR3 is TGCAGTGCTAGCGGGAGGGGTGGGGGGCTAAGTAGGGATGAGCAGTTCTTC. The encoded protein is CSASGRGGGLSRDEQFF.

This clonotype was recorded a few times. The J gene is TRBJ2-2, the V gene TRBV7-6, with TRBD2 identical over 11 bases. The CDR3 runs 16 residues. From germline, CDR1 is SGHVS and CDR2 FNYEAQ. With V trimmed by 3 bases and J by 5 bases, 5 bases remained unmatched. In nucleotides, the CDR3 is TGTGCCAGCAGCTTGAGACTAGCGGGACAAACCGGGGAGCTGTTTTTT. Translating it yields CASSLRLAGQTGELFF.

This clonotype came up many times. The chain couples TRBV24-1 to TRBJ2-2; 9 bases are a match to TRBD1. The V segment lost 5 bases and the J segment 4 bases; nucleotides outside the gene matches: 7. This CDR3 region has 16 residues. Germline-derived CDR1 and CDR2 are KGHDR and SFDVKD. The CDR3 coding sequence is TGTGCCACCAGTGGGGACAGGGAGCGCGGCACCGGGGAGCTGTTTTTT. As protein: CATSGDRERGTGELFF.

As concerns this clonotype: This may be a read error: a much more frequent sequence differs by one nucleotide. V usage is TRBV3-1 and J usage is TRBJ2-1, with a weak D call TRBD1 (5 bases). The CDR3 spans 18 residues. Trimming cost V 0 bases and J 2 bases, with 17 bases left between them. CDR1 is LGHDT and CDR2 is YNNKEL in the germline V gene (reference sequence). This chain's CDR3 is CASSQDTTVYGPYNEQFF. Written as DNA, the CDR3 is TGTGCCAGCAGCCAAGATACGACAGTGTACGGCCCCTACAATGAGCAGTTCTTC.

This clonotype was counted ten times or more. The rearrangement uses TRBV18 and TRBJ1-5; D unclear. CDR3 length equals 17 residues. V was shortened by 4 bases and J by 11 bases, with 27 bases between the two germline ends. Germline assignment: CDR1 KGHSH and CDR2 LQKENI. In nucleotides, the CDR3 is TGTGCCAGCTCACTTCTCACCGCCCTTGACCGCCCCGGGACCCAGCATTTT. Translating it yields CASSLLTALDRPGTQHF.

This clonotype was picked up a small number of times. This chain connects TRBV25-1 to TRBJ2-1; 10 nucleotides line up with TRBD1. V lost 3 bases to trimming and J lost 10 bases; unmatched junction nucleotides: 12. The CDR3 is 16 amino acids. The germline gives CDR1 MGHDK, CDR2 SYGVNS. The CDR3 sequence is CASSDSTGTGAGEQFF. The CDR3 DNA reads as TGTGCCAGCAGTGATAGTACGGGGACAGGGGCAGGGGAGCAGTTCTTC.